One sample yielded the 27 T cell receptor beta chains listed below, sequenced in a study of blood T cell repertoires in COVID-19. Repertoires were generated with immunoSEQ multiplex PCR, while TCRdb's copy carries only in-frame clones and drops some. Of about 210,000 clones listed, 80% to 85% were seen once; the top ten hold 8.5% to 10%. What was sequenced was PBMCs or T cells enriched from blood (not recorded which). The origin of the receptors is a woman aged 45 to 65 with acute COVID-19.

On this clone itself: Other DNA sequences in this sample translate to the same CDR3. The J gene is TRBJ2-7, the V gene TRBV5-1; D is possibly TRBD1 (5 bases). The germline V and J ends were trimmed by 0 bases and 2 bases, with 6 bases remaining between them. CDR3 length: 13 residues. Germline V gene lookup returns CDR1 SGHRS and CDR2 YFSETQ. The chain's CDR3 is CASSLGGPYEQYF. The CDR3 DNA follows: TGCGCCAGCAGCTTGGGGGGCCCCTACGAGCAGTACTTC.

This rearrangement joins TRBV3-1 (or the pseudogene TRBV3-2) to TRBJ1-4, with TRBD1 identical over 8 bases. The CDR3 length is 16 residues. Germline V gives CDR1 LGHDT, CDR2 YNNKEL (reference sequence). V dropped 1 base and J dropped 1; count of bases not matched to a gene: 2. The CDR3 DNA reads TGTGCCAGCAGCCAAGGCGGACAGGGAACTAATGAAAAACTGTTTTTT. Amino acid sequence: CASSQGGQGTNEKLFF.

V gene TRBV19 combines with J gene TRBJ1-2, with 9 bases aligning to TRBD1. Germline CDR1 LNHDA, CDR2 SQIVND (reference sequence). This CDR3 spans 15 amino acids. Trimming took 7 bases from V and 2 from J; bases not matched to a gene: 8. The CDR3: CASTKGTGNNYGYTF. The DNA for the CDR3 is TGTGCCAGTACTAAGGGGACAGGGAACAACTATGGCTACACCTTC.

The gene calls are TRBV7-2 and TRBJ2-7, with D maybe TRBD2 (6 bases). Trimming took 5 bases from V and 0 from J, leaving 11 bases between them. The CDR3 extends over 14 amino acids. The germline V gene encodes CDR1 SGHTA and CDR2 FQGNSA. CDR3 in DNA: TGTGCCAGCAGCCTAAGCGGGCTCTCCTACGAGCAGTACTTC. Residues: CASSLSGLSYEQYF.

The V call is TRBV7-8, the J call TRBJ1-5; D perhaps matches TRBD1 (6 bases). Looked up from germline, CDR1 is SGHVS and CDR2 is FQNEAQ. V lost 4 bases and J 6 bases, leaving 16 bases between the germline ends. The CDR3 spans 15 residues. Written as DNA, the CDR3 is TGTGCCAGCAGCTCTGGACAGTCCTGGGCTCAGCCCCAGCATTTT. It specifies CASSSGQSWAQPQHF. The full variable domain, in which reference TRBV7-8 and TRBJ1-5 provide the parts outside the CDR3, is GAGVSQSPRYKVAKRGQDVALRCDPISGHVSLFWYQQALGQGPEFLTYFQNEAQLDKSGLPSDRFFAERPEGSVSTLKIQRTQQEDSAVYLCASSSGQSWAQPQHFGDGTRLSIL.

The rearrangement links TRBV3-1 (or the pseudogene TRBV3-2) to TRBJ2-7; TRBD1 matches 7 bases. Trimming cost V 2 bases and J 4 bases; bases outside gene matches: 5. CDR1 LGHDT and CDR2 YNNKEL come from the germline V gene (reference sequence). This CDR3 is built from 14 residues. The CDR3 region is CASSQWGQWYEQYF. In nucleotides, the CDR3 is TGTGCCAGCAGCCAATGGGGACAGTGGTACGAGCAGTACTTC.

The J gene is TRBJ2-3, the V gene TRBV18; TRBD2 agrees at 11 bases. The CDR3 has 15 amino acids. With 8 bases clipped from V and 2 bases from J, the junction kept 6 bases outside the gene matches. Per the germline V gene, CDR1 is KGHSH and CDR2 is LQKENI. CDR3 in DNA: TGTGCCAGCGCTCCGACTAGCGGGGCCACAGATACGCAGTATTTT. Protein: CASAPTSGATDTQYF.

This chain uses TRBV6-5 with TRBJ1-4; no clear D gene. The germline V and J ends were trimmed by 4 bases and 3 bases, with 12 bases remaining between them. CDR3 size: 15 residues. CDR1 is MNHEY, CDR2 SVGAGI, per germline. The CDR3 DNA reads TGTGCCAGCAGTTGGTCGGGGAATCCTAATGAAAAACTGTTTTTT. This sequence encodes CASSWSGNPNEKLFF.

V gene TRBV27 combines with J gene TRBJ1-2; perhaps TRBD1 as D (5 bases). Deletions cut 0 bases from V and 2 bases from J, with 13 bases between. Germline assignment: CDR1 MNHEY and CDR2 SMNVEV (reference sequence). This CDR3 region has 16 residues. The CDR3 sequence is CASSLSGQGPNYGYTF. The CDR3 DNA sequence: TGTGCCAGCAGTTTATCGGGGCAGGGTCCCAACTATGGCTACACCTTC.

The chain is built from TRBV5-1 and TRBJ2-2; D gene uncertain. This CDR3 is built from 14 residues. V was shortened by 1 base and J by 2 bases, with 6 bases between the two germline ends. CDR1 is SGHRS, CDR2 YFSETQ, per germline. The CDR3 DNA is TGCGCCAGCAGCTTGAACAGTAACACCGGGGAGCTGTTTTTT. Its protein product is CASSLNSNTGELFF. The full variable domain, its missing parts supplied by reference TRBV5-1 and TRBJ2-2, is KAGVTQTPRYLIKTRGQQVTLSCSPISGHRSVSWYQQTPGQGLQFLFEYFSETQRNKGNFPGRFSGRQFSNSRSEMNVSTLELGDSALYLCASSLNSNTGELFFGEGSRLTVL.

This clone was seen a handful of times. J is TRBJ2-7 and V is TRBV19; 7 bases line up with TRBD1. Trimming took 6 bases from V and 3 from J; bases not matched to a gene: 5. This CDR3 contains 13 residues. Germline assignment: CDR1 LNHDA and CDR2 SQIVND (reference sequence). Here the CDR3 DNA reads TGTGCCAGTAGAACGGGACAGAACTACGAGCAGTACTTC. This encodes CASRTGQNYEQYF.

The V call is TRBV28, the J call TRBJ2-2; weak D call: TRBD2 (5 bases). CDR3 size: 12 residues. CDR1 and CDR2 from the germline V gene are MDHEN and SYDVKM. The CDR3 sequence is CAGARGTGELFF. The CDR3 DNA sequence: TGTGCGGGCGCCCGGGGCACCGGGGAGCTGTTTTTT.

The V call is TRBV5-1, the J call TRBJ2-5, with 9 bases identical to TRBD2. Trimming took 4 bases from V and 2 from J; bases not matched to a gene: 21. Germline lookup yields CDR1 SGHRS and CDR2 YFSETQ. CDR3 length equals 20 residues. The CDR3 bases are TGCGCCAGCAGCCCCCGACCTCTTGGCGGGGGGGGATCTACACAAGAGACCCAGTACTTC. Residues: CASSPRPLGGGGSTQETQYF.

This chain joins TRBV6-5 and TRBJ2-3; 8 nucleotides match TRBD2. The ends lost 6 bases at V and 5 bases at J; junction bases unmatched: 1. This CDR3 has 12 amino acids. Germline-derived CDR1 and CDR2 are MNHEY and SVGAGI. The CDR3 spells CASSGGGDTQYF. CDR3 DNA: TGTGCCAGCAGCGGGGGGGGAGATACGCAGTATTTT.

This clone came up a few times. V is TRBV28 and J is TRBJ1-1; D perhaps matches TRBD1 (6 bases). The V end lost 6 bases, the J end lost 4 bases, and 12 bases lay between the germline ends. Germline loops: CDR1 MDHEN, CDR2 SYDVKM. The CDR3 contains 13 residues. The CDR3 here is CASSRGGVTEAFF. Here the CDR3 DNA reads TGTGCCAGCAGCAGGGGTGGTGTCACTGAAGCTTTCTTT.

This clone occurred once. This rearrangement joins TRBV27 to TRBJ1-2; 7 positions match TRBD1. Germline CDR1 reads MNHEY; CDR2 reads SMNVEV (reference sequence). V shed 0 bases and J 4 bases; nucleotides not matched to a gene: 5. CDR3 length equals 15 residues. CDR3 sequence: CASSLSPTGFYGYTF. CDR3 DNA sequence: TGTGCCAGCAGTTTATCTCCGACAGGGTTCTATGGCTACACCTTC.

The chain employs TRBV18 and TRBJ1-3; D is unclear. Germline V gene sequence: CDR1 KGHSH, CDR2 LQKENI. The CDR3 length is 13 residues. V was trimmed by 6 bases and J by 0 bases, leaving 6 bases between them. CDR3 amino acids: CASSESSGNTIYF. The CDR3, as DNA: TGTGCCAGCTCGGAGAGCTCTGGAAACACCATATATTTT.

This clone appeared once. CDR3 nucleotides: TGTGCCATCAGTGACCAGGGGGACAGGGCCGCTGAAGCTTTCTTT. The encoded protein is CAISDQGDRAAEAFF. The chain combines TRBV10-3 with TRBJ1-1; 9 bases map to TRBD1. The germline V gene has CDR1 ENHRY and CDR2 SYGVKD. Trimming took 3 bases from V and 6 from J; bases not matched to a gene: 8. The CDR3 is 15 residues long.

There are many counts of this clone. This sequence joins TRBV5-6 and TRBJ2-7; D may be TRBD2 (6 bases). Germline V CDR1 and CDR2: SGHDT, YYEEEE. V lost 4 bases and J 3 bases, leaving 14 bases between the germline ends. The CDR3 is 14 amino acids. The CDR3 sequence: CASSRRGALYEQYF. For the CDR3, the DNA is TGTGCCAGCAGCAGGAGGGGCGCGCTCTACGAGCAGTACTTC.

This clone was detected only a few times. The V and J genes are TRBV30 and TRBJ1-5; the D is unclear. Trimming cost V 5 bases and J 0 bases, with 8 bases left between them. The CDR3 contains 13 residues. The germline V gene encodes CDR1 GTSNPN and CDR2 SVGIG (reference sequence). The CDR3, as DNA: TGTGCCTGGGGACGGGATAGCAATCAGCCCCAGCATTTT. Its translation is CAWGRDSNQPQHF.

The genes are TRBV25-1 and TRBJ2-2; perhaps TRBD2 as D (5 bases). From germline, CDR1 is MGHDK and CDR2 SYGVNS. The CDR3 consists of 14 residues. The V gene lost 10 bases and the J gene lost 2 bases, with 14 bases spanning the gap. The CDR3 nucleotides read TGTGCCACCCGGGGATGGGTCAACACCGGGGAGCTGTTTTTT. It encodes CATRGWVNTGELFF.

The chain couples TRBV18 to TRBJ1-4, with TRBD1 as a possible D gene (5 bases). The CDR3 sequence is 15 residues long. The germline V and J ends were trimmed by 0 bases and 10 bases, with 15 bases remaining between them. Germline-derived CDR1 and CDR2 are KGHSH and LQKENI. DNA for the CDR3: TGTGCCAGCTCACCACCGGTTGCCAGGGATGGAAAACTGTTTTTT. It encodes CASSPPVARDGKLFF.

The rearrangement joins TRBV27 to TRBJ2-3; 8 bases line up with TRBD1. The CDR3 length is 17 residues. CDR1 is MNHEY and CDR2 is SMNVEV in the germline V gene (reference sequence). J was trimmed by 2 bases and V by 6 bases; bases with no gene match: 13. The CDR3 here is CASSLSAGTGLTDTQYF. The CDR3 coding sequence is TGTGCCAGCAGCCTAAGTGCTGGGACAGGTCTCACAGATACGCAGTATTTT.

The chain uses TRBV5-1 and TRBJ2-7; D not certain. Per the germline V gene, CDR1 is SGHRS and CDR2 is YFSETQ. The CDR3 contains 15 residues. V was pared by 0 bases and J by 2 bases, with 12 bases between. The CDR3 region is CASSLEHVPTYEQYF. The CDR3 region has the DNA TGCGCCAGCAGCTTGGAACACGTTCCAACCTACGAGCAGTACTTC.

The chain joins TRBV29-1 to TRBJ2-1, with D perhaps TRBD1 (6 bases). Germline-derived CDR1 and CDR2 are SQVTM and ANQGSEA. The CDR3 is 12 residues long. Trimming took 3 bases from V and 10 from J, leaving 13 bases between them. CDR3 sequence: CSVDVQGVEQFF. CDR3 nucleotides: TGCAGCGTTGACGTACAGGGAGTGGAGCAGTTCTTC.

The gene calls are TRBV6-6 and TRBJ1-4, with D unresolved. CDR1 MNHNY and CDR2 SVGAGI come from the germline V gene (reference sequence). V was shortened by 4 bases and J by 0 bases, with 12 bases between the two germline ends. This CDR3 has 16 amino acids. Written as DNA, the CDR3 is TGTGCCAGCAGTTCACAGTACCGATCAACTAATGAAAAACTGTTTTTT. Its translation: CASSSQYRSTNEKLFF.

Only one count was recorded for this clone. CDR3 sequence: CASSQEGLEQYF. For the CDR3, the DNA is TGCGCCAGCAGCCAGGAGGGGCTCGAGCAGTACTTC. V gene TRBV5-1 combines with J gene TRBJ2-7; possibly TRBD2 for D (6 bases). Germline V gene data show CDR1 as SGHRS and CDR2 as YFSETQ. The CDR3 has 12 residues. Between the trimmed V and J ends, which lost 4 bases and 6 bases, there was a span of 11 bases.